The rows below give T cell receptor beta chains drawn from one sample of a study of PD-1 blockade in classical Hodgkin lymphoma. Method: immunoSEQ multiplex PCR; TCRdb's copy keeps in-frame clones and lacks some. The sample consists of fewer than 20,000 clones, over 75% of them appearing once. The sample was peripheral blood mononuclear cells (PBMCs). Receptors originate from a human donor with classical Hodgkin lymphoma. Both conserved end residues are part of each CDR3. D genes are given only for firm matches. Rows give clone size only sometimes, using once, few, many, or a class for an expanded clone.

J gene,clone size,D gene,V gene,CDR3 protein,CDR3 DNA
TRBJ2-1,-,TRBD2,TRBV5-5,CASSLRGVSGIRSYNEQFF,TGTGCCAGCAGCTTGCGAGGGGTTAGCGGGATTAGGTCCTACAATGAGCAGTTCTTC
TRBJ2-5,-,TRBD1,TRBV19,CASQNTRGMETQYF,TGTGCCAGCCAGAACACCAGGGGGATGGAGACCCAGTACTTC
TRBJ1-2,-,-,TRBV5-1,CASSLGGNYGYTF,TGCGCCAGCAGCTTGGGCGGAAACTATGGCTACACCTTC
TRBJ1-1,-,-,TRBV28,CASRPALNTEAFF,TGTGCCAGCAGACCCGCCTTGAACACTGAAGCTTTCTTT
TRBJ1-2,-,-,TRBV5-1,CASSLVYPSYGYTF,TGCGCCAGCAGCTTGGTATACCCCTCTTATGGCTACACCTTC
TRBJ2-2,-,-,TRBV2,CASRARGPSSTGELFF,TGTGCCAGCAGAGCCCGGGGCCCCTCGAGTACCGGGGAGCTGTTTTTT
TRBJ1-2,-,-,TRBV6-5,CASTDRGHGYTF,TGTGCCAGCACCGACAGAGGACATGGCTACACCTTC
TRBJ2-1,-,-,TRBV29-1,CSVPAGAGYNEQFF,TGCAGCGTTCCCGCAGGGGCCGGGTACAATGAGCAGTTCTTC
TRBJ2-7,-,-,TRBV6-5,CASSYSPGQTYEQYF,TGTGCCAGCAGTTACTCCCCGGGCCAGACCTACGAGCAGTACTTC
TRBJ2-7,once,-,TRBV11-2,CASSLRDWGEQYF,TGTGCCAGCAGCTTGCGGGATTGGGGCGAGCAGTACTTC
TRBJ1-2,-,-,TRBV21-1,CASSDRDRPSGGYTF,TGTGCCAGCAGCGACCGGGACAGACCGTCGGGAGGCTACACCTTC
TRBJ1-1,-,-,TRBV7-2,CASSRQMNTEAFF,TGTGCCAGCAGCAGACAGATGAACACTGAAGCTTTCTTT
TRBJ2-4,-,-,TRBV5-5,CASSLTLAKNIQYF,TGTGCCAGCAGCTTGACCCTAGCCAAAAACATTCAGTACTTC
TRBJ2-1,-,TRBD2,TRBV5-1,CASSLGLAANEQFF,TGCGCCAGCAGCTTGGGCCTAGCGGCCAATGAGCAGTTCTTC
TRBJ1-2,-,-,TRBV2,CASSAEGYGYTF,TGTGCCAGCAGTGCCGAGGGCTATGGCTACACCTTC
TRBJ2-1,-,TRBD2,TRBV5-1,CASSPTSGNYNEQFF,TGCGCCAGCAGCCCGACTAGCGGGAATTACAATGAGCAGTTCTTC
TRBJ2-2,-,-,TRBV5-4,CASSLAQRRNTGELFF,TGTGCCAGCAGCTTGGCCCAGCGGAGAAACACCGGGGAGCTGTTTTTT
TRBJ2-7,-,TRBD1,TRBV13,CASSAPGQGAAYEQYF,TGTGCCAGCAGCGCACCGGGACAGGGGGCGGCTTACGAGCAGTACTTC
TRBJ1-1,-,-,TRBV2,CASSPYTEAFF,TGTGCCAGCAGCCCCTACACTGAAGCTTTCTTT
TRBJ2-1,-,-,TRBV4-1,CASSRLGGAPYNEQFF,TGCGCCAGCAGCCGTTTAGGAGGGGCTCCCTACAATGAGCAGTTCTTC
TRBJ1-2,-,-,TRBV15,CATSRDLMGGYGYTF,TGTGCCACCAGCAGAGATCTTATGGGGGGCTATGGCTACACCTTC
TRBJ1-5,-,TRBD1,TRBV2,CASRRTGDQPQHF,TGTGCCAGCAGGAGGACAGGGGATCAGCCCCAGCATTTT
TRBJ2-2,-,TRBD2,TRBV5-4,CASSLAGGPGELFF,TGTGCCAGCAGCTTGGCGGGAGGGCCCGGGGAGCTGTTTTTT
TRBJ2-1,-,-,TRBV6-4,CASSDSAGSYNEQFF,TGTGCCAGCAGTGACTCTGCGGGGTCCTACAATGAGCAGTTCTTC
TRBJ1-5,-,-,TRBV30,CASNSDSNQPQHF,TGTGCCTCGAATTCCGATAGCAATCAGCCCCAGCATTTT
TRBJ2-3,-,-,TRBV29-1,CSVERGSSDTQYF,TGCAGCGTTGAACGAGGCAGTTCAGATACGCAGTATTTT
TRBJ1-5,-,-,TRBV10-2,CASSEGVNQPQHF,TGCGCCAGCAGTGAGGGGGTCAATCAGCCCCAGCATTTT
TRBJ1-1,-,-,TRBV6-4,CASRGGSVGEAFF,TGTGCCAGCAGGGGAGGCAGTGTAGGTGAAGCTTTCTTT
TRBJ2-3,-,-,TRBV4-2,CASSLDGGSTDTQYF,TGTGCCAGCAGCTTGGATGGGGGTAGCACAGATACGCAGTATTTT
TRBJ2-7,-,-,TRBV5-1,CASSLQGSDSEQYF,TGCGCCAGCAGCTTGCAGGGTTCGGATTCCGAGCAGTACTTC
TRBJ1-6,-,TRBD1,TRBV4-1,CASSQGGQVFTLHF,TGCGCCAGCAGCCAAGGAGGACAGGTGTTCACCCTCCACTTT
TRBJ2-2,-,TRBD1,TRBV18,CASSQGAPDITGELFF,TGTGCCAGCTCACAGGGGGCGCCCGATATCACCGGGGAGCTGTTTTTT
TRBJ2-2,-,TRBD1,TRBV12-5,CASGLDDRGYTGELFF,TGTGCTAGTGGTTTGGACGACAGGGGGTACACCGGGGAGCTGTTTTTT
TRBJ1-3,-,-,TRBV11-3,CASSPSGGNTIYF,TGTGCCAGCAGCCCCTCGGGAGGAAACACCATATATTTT
TRBJ1-5,-,TRBD1,TRBV30,CAWSVGLGGGWGNQPQHF,TGTGCCTGGAGTGTAGGGTTAGGGGGCGGTTGGGGCAATCAGCCCCAGCATTTT
TRBJ2-3,-,-,TRBV30,CAWSVRLADTQYF,TGTGCCTGGAGTGTACGGCTAGCAGATACGCAGTATTTT
TRBJ1-3,-,-,TRBV28,CASSLYRDWATGNTIYF,TGTGCCAGCAGTTTGTACCGGGATTGGGCTACTGGAAACACCATATATTTT
TRBJ1-2,-,-,TRBV6-5,CASRDYRAHGYTF,TGTGCCAGCAGAGACTACCGCGCCCATGGCTACACCTTC
TRBJ2-5,-,-,TRBV6-5,CASSPLLGTQATQYF,TGTGCCAGCAGTCCCCTCCTGGGGACCCAGGCGACCCAGTACTTC
TRBJ1-5,-,-,TRBV19,CASSPGQSNQPQHF,TGTGCCAGTAGCCCTGGACAGAGCAATCAGCCCCAGCATTTT
TRBJ2-2,-,-,TRBV5-4,CASSLGQGMGTGELFF,TGTGCCAGCAGCTTGGGGCAGGGAATGGGCACCGGGGAGCTGTTTTTT
TRBJ2-6,few,-,TRBV6-1,CASSEVGGRGANVLTF,TGTGCCAGCAGTGAAGTTGGGGGTCGTGGGGCCAACGTCCTGACTTTC